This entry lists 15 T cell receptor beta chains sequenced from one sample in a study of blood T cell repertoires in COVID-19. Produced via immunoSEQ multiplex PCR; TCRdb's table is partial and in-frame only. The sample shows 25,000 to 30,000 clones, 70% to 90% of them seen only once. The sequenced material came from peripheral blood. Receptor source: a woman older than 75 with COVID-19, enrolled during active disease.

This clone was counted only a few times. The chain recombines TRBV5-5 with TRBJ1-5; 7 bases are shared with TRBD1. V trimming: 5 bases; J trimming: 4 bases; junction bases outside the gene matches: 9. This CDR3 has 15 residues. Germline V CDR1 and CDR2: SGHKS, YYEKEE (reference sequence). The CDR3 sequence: CASSPEDRRNQPQHF. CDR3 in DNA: TGTGCCAGCAGTCCTGAGGACAGGCGGAATCAGCCCCAGCATTTT. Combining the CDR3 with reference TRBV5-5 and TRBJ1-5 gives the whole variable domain DAGVTQSPTHLIKTRGQQVTLRCSPISGHKSVSWYQQVLGQGPQFIFQYYEKEERGRGNFPDRFSARQFPNYSSELNVNALLLGDSALYLCASSPEDRRNQPQHFGDGTRLSIL.

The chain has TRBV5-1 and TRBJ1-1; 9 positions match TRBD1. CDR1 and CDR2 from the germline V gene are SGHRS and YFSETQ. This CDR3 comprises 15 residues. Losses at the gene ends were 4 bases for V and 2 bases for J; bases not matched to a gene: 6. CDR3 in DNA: TGCGCCAGCAGCCTTACAGGGGGCGTCAACACTGAAGCTTTCTTT. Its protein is CASSLTGGVNTEAFF.

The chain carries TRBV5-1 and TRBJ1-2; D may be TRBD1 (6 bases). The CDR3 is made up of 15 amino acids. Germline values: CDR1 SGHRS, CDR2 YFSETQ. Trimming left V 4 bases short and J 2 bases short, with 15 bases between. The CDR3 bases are TGCGCCAGCAGCCCGGGTCACAGGGTCAACTATGGCTACACCTTC. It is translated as CASSPGHRVNYGYTF.

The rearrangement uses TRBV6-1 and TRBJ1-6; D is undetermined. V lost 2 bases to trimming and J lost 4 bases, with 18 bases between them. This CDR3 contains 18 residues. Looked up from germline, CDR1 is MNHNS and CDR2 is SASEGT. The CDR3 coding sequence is TGTGCCAGCAGTGAACCAGGACTGGGCTGGATTTATAATTCACCCCTCCACTTT. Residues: CASSEPGLGWIYNSPLHF.

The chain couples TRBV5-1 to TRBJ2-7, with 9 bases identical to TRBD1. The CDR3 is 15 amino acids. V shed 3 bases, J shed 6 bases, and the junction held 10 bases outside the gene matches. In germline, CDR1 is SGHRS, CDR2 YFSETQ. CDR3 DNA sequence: TGCGCCAGCAGCTCGCAGGGACAGGGTCAGACCGAGCAGTACTTC. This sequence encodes CASSSQGQGQTEQYF.

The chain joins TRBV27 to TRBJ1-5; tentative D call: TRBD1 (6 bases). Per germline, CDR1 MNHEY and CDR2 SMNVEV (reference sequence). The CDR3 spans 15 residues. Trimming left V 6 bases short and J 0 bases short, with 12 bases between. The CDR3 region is CASRGNRDSNQPQHF. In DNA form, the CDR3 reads TGTGCCAGCAGAGGGAACAGGGATAGCAATCAGCCCCAGCATTTT.

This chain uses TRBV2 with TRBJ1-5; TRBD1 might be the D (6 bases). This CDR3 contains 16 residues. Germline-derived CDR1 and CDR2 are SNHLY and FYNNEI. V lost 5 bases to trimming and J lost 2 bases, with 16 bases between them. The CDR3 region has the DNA TGTGCCAGCAGTCCAAGTTCGACAGGAGGCAATCAGCCCCAGCATTTT. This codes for CASSPSSTGGNQPQHF. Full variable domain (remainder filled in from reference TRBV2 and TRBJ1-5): EPEVTQTPSHQVTQMGQEVILRCVPISNHLYFYWYRQILGQKVEFLVSFYNNEISEKSEIFDDQFSVERPDGSNFTLKIRSTKLEDSAMYFCASSPSSTGGNQPQHFGDGTRLSIL.

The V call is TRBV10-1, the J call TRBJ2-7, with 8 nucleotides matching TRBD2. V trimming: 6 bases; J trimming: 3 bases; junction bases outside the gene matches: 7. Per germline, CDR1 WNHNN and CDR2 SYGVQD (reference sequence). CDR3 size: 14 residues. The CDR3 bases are TGCGCCAGCAGAGAACGGGGGGGGGACTACGAGCAGTACTTC. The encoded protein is CASRERGGDYEQYF.

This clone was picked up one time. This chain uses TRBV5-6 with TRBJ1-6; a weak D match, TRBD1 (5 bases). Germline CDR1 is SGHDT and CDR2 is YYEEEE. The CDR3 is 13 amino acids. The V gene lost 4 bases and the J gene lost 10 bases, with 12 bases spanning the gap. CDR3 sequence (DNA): TGTGCCAGCAGCCTTCCGACAGCCTCACCCCTCCACTTT. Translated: CASSLPTASPLHF.

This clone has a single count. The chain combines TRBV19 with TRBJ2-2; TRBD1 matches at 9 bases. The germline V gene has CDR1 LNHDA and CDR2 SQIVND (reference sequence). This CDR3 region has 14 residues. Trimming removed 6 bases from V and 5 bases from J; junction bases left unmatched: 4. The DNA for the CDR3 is TGTGCCAGTAGGACAGGGGGTCGGACCGGGGAGCTGTTTTTT. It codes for CASRTGGRTGELFF. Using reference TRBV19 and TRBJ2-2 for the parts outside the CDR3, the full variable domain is DGGITQSPKYLFRKEGQNVTLSCEQNLNHDAMYWYRQDPGQGLRLIYYSQIVNDFQKGDIAEGYSVSREKKESFPLTVTSAQKNPTAFYLCASRTGGRTGELFFGEGSRLTVL.

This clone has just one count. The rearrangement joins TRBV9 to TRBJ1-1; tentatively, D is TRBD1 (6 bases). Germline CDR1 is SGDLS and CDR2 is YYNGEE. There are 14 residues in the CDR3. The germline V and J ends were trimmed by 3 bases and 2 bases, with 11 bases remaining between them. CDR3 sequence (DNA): TGTGCCAGCAGCGCAGGGGCCGCAAACACTGAAGCTTTCTTT. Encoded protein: CASSAGAANTEAFF.

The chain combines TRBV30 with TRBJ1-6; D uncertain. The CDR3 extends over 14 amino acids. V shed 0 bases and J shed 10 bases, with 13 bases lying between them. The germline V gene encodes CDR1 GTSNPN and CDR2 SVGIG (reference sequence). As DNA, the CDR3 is TGTGCCTGGAGTGTGGTTGCAGTACAATCACCCCTCCACTTT. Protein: CAWSVVAVQSPLHF.

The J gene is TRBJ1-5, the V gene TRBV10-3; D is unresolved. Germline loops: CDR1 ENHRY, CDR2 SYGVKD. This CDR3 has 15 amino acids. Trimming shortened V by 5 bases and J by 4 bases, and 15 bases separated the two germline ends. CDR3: CAISSDSGGNQPQHF. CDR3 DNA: TGTGCCATCAGTTCGGACTCGGGCGGGAATCAGCCCCAGCATTTT.

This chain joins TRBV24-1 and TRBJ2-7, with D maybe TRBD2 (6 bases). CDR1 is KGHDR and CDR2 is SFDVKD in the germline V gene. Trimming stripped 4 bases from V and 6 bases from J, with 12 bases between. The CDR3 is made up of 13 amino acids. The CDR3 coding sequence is TGTGCCACCAGTGACCGGGTCGGGGGCGAGCAGTACTTC. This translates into CATSDRVGGEQYF.

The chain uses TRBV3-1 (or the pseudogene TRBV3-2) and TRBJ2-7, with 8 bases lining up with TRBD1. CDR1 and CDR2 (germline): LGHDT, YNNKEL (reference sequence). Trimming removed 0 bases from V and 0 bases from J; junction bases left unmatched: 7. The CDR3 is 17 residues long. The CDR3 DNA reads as TGTGCCAGCAGCCAAGAAATGAGACAGGGGCACTCCTACGAGCAGTACTTC. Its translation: CASSQEMRQGHSYEQYF.